This T cell receptor (beta chain) was retrieved from a study of blood T cell repertoires in COVID-19. The wider study: Samples taken during acute and convalescent COVID-19 were collected in the United States, Italy and Spain. Nucleic acid was either cDNA or gDNA, and it came from T cells, B-cell-depleted T cells, or PBMCs.

The V end was cut by 0 bases, the J end by 4 bases, with 16 bases between. This CDR3 is built from 16 residues. Germline values: CDR1 LGHNA, CDR2 YSLEER. As processed by the authors: Reference gene primer amplification gave estimated nucleated cell counts. Assay used: immunoSEQ multiplex PCR; TCRdb lists only in-frame clones, some missing. V and J calls and clone size are those listed in that table; D and trimming were worked out from the DNA. The repertoire holds roughly 24,000 clones, 80% to 95% seen once, with around 1.9% in the top ten. Sample: peripheral blood. The clonotype was recovered from a human donor in a cohort sampled during active COVID-19. The chain is built from TRBV4-3 and TRBJ2-7; tentatively, D is TRBD2 (6 bases). The CDR3 nucleotides are TGCGCCAGCAGCCAAGATGCCCGGGGGTCAGGGTACGAGCAGTACTTC. Residues: CASSQDARGSGYEQYF.